These T cell receptor beta chains were read from a single sample in a study of blood T cells in healthy people across ages. TCRdb processed the 5' RACE reads anew with MiXCR; each CDR3 protein has one entry. This table holds more than 650,000 distinct CDR3 sequences, 53% found once. Sample: blood. Every receptor here comes from a man older than 75 in good health. CDR3s include the opening cysteine and the closing phenylalanine or tryptophan. D genes are given only for firm matches. Clone size is not always given. Where it is, it says once, few, many or a class for expanded clones.

abundance: -
v_gene: TRBV9
d_gene: TRBD2
j_gene: TRBJ2-4
CDR3aa: CASSVHALANGGQYF
CDR3nt: TGTGCCAGCAGCGTCCATGCCTTGGCAAACGGGGGGCAGTACTTC

abundance: -
v_gene: TRBV24-1
d_gene: TRBD1
j_gene: TRBJ2-1
CDR3aa: CATSRQGGEQFF
CDR3nt: TGTGCCACCAGCCGACAGGGCGGTGAGCAGTTCTTC

abundance: many
v_gene: TRBV29-1
d_gene: TRBD1
j_gene: TRBJ2-7
CDR3aa: CSAGQGYEQYF
CDR3nt: TGCAGCGCCGGACAGGGGTACGAGCAGTACTTC

abundance: -
v_gene: TRBV3-1
d_gene: -
j_gene: TRBJ2-3
CDR3aa: CASSQMGAGTDTQYF
CDR3nt: TGTGCCAGCAGCCAAATGGGGGCAGGGACAGATACGCAGTATTTT

abundance: -
v_gene: TRBV29-1
d_gene: -
j_gene: TRBJ2-1
CDR3aa: CSGVDNEQFF
CDR3nt: TGCAGCGGGGTTGACAATGAGCAGTTCTTC

abundance: -
v_gene: TRBV3-1
d_gene: TRBD2
j_gene: TRBJ2-3
CDR3aa: CASSHLSSGRAGYAYF
CDR3nt: TGTGCCAGCAGCCATCTTTCTAGCGGGAGGGCTGGATACGCGTATTTT

abundance: -
v_gene: TRBV7-8
d_gene: TRBD2
j_gene: TRBJ2-1
CDR3aa: CASSTSGRAGGEQFF
CDR3nt: TGTGCCAGCAGCACAAGCGGGAGGGCCGGGGGAGAGCAGTTCTTC

abundance: -
v_gene: TRBV27
d_gene: -
j_gene: TRBJ2-1
CDR3aa: CANSLSEVGSGEQLF
CDR3nt: TGTGCCAACAGTTTATCGGAGGTGGGGTCCGGCGAGCAGTTATTC

abundance: few
v_gene: TRBV7-2
d_gene: TRBD2
j_gene: TRBJ2-7
CDR3aa: CASSSRTSGPTYEQYF
CDR3nt: TGTGCCAGCAGCTCACGGACTAGCGGGCCCACCTACGAGCAGTACTTC

abundance: -
v_gene: TRBV10-3
d_gene: -
j_gene: TRBJ2-7
CDR3aa: CATSVLGYEQYF
CDR3nt: TGTGCCACCAGCGTACTTGGTTACGAGCAGTACTTC

abundance: few
v_gene: TRBV2
d_gene: -
j_gene: TRBJ2-1
CDR3aa: CASSGQGIEQFF
CDR3nt: TGTGCCAGCAGCGGTCAGGGGATTGAGCAGTTCTTC

abundance: -
v_gene: TRBV27
d_gene: -
j_gene: TRBJ2-4
CDR3aa: CASRDPGWDEQYF
CDR3nt: TGTGCCAGCAGGGACCCAGGTTGGGATGAGCAGTACTTC

abundance: -
v_gene: TRBV20-1
d_gene: -
j_gene: TRBJ2-5
CDR3aa: CSAPGLETQYF
CDR3nt: TGCAGTGCTCCGGGACTTGAGACCCAGTACTTC

abundance: -
v_gene: TRBV2
d_gene: TRBD1
j_gene: TRBJ1-1
CDR3aa: CATKRDRNTEAFF
CDR3nt: TGTGCCACCAAAAGGGACAGGAACACTGAAGCTTTCTTT

abundance: -
v_gene: TRBV24-1
d_gene: -
j_gene: TRBJ2-1
CDR3aa: CATSERFEQFF
CDR3nt: TGTGCCACCAGTGAGAGGTTTGAGCAGTTCTTC

abundance: -
v_gene: TRBV6-6
d_gene: -
j_gene: TRBJ1-1
CDR3aa: CASLDTPRTEAFF
CDR3nt: TGTGCCAGCCTGGACACTCCGAGGACTGAAGCTTTCTTT

abundance: -
v_gene: TRBV2
d_gene: TRBD2
j_gene: TRBJ2-3
CDR3aa: CASRELAGGSDTQYF
CDR3nt: TGTGCCAGCAGGGAGCTAGCGGGAGGGTCGGATACGCAGTATTTT

abundance: -
v_gene: TRBV6-6
d_gene: -
j_gene: TRBJ2-2
CDR3aa: CASWSGELFF
CDR3nt: TGTGCCAGCTGGTCCGGGGAGCTGTTTTTT

abundance: -
v_gene: TRBV5-1
d_gene: -
j_gene: TRBJ2-1
CDR3aa: CASSFRLGSSYNEQFF
CDR3nt: TGCGCCAGCAGCTTCCGGCTAGGGAGCTCCTACAATGAGCAGTTCTTC

abundance: few
v_gene: TRBV4-1
d_gene: TRBD2
j_gene: TRBJ2-7
CDR3aa: CASSQPARLAGVHYEQYF
CDR3nt: TGCGCCAGCAGCCAACCCGCCCGTTTGGCGGGAGTCCACTACGAGCAGTACTTC

abundance: -
v_gene: TRBV28
d_gene: -
j_gene: TRBJ2-7
CDR3aa: CASSSPGGEVSYEQYF
CDR3nt: TGTGCCAGCAGTTCCCCGGGTGGTGAGGTTTCCTACGAGCAGTACTTC

abundance: few
v_gene: TRBV18
d_gene: -
j_gene: TRBJ2-1
CDR3aa: CASSGFRQATIEQFF
CDR3nt: TGTGCCAGCTCTGGGTTCCGACAGGCTACAATCGAGCAGTTCTTC

abundance: -
v_gene: TRBV7-2
d_gene: TRBD1
j_gene: TRBJ1-2
CDR3aa: CASSSSDRIYGYTF
CDR3nt: TGTGCCAGCAGCTCCTCGGACAGGATCTATGGCTACACCTTC

abundance: -
v_gene: TRBV5-1
d_gene: -
j_gene: TRBJ2-3
CDR3aa: CASSLPGEDTQYF
CDR3nt: TGCGCCAGCAGCTTGCCAGGGGAAGATACGCAGTATTTT

abundance: -
v_gene: TRBV11-1
d_gene: TRBD2
j_gene: TRBJ2-1
CDR3aa: CASSLAGLDNNEQFF
CDR3nt: TGTGCCAGCAGCTTAGCGGGACTAGATAACAATGAGCAGTTCTTC

abundance: -
v_gene: TRBV15
d_gene: -
j_gene: TRBJ2-1
CDR3aa: CATSRAAGNPLCEQFF
CDR3nt: TGTGCCACCAGCAGGGCAGCAGGGAATCCTTTGTGCGAGCAGTTCTTC

abundance: -
v_gene: TRBV29-1
d_gene: -
j_gene: TRBJ1-2
CDR3aa: CSVEWQGLGYTF
CDR3nt: TGCAGCGTTGAGTGGCAGGGGCTTGGCTACACCTTC

abundance: few
v_gene: TRBV29-1
d_gene: -
j_gene: TRBJ2-1
CDR3aa: CSVEDLSAEQFF
CDR3nt: TGCAGCGTTGAAGATCTCAGCGCTGAGCAGTTCTTC

abundance: few
v_gene: TRBV28
d_gene: -
j_gene: TRBJ2-3
CDR3aa: CASSELTDTQYF
CDR3nt: TGTGCCAGCAGTGAACTGACAGATACGCAGTATTTT

abundance: few
v_gene: TRBV12-3/TRBV12-4
d_gene: -
j_gene: TRBJ2-7
CDR3aa: CASKGTGSYEQYF
CDR3nt: TGTGCCAGTAAAGGGACTGGCTCCTACGAGCAGTACTTC

abundance: -
v_gene: TRBV11-1
d_gene: -
j_gene: TRBJ2-3
CDR3aa: CASSSKPRLVAAPDTQYF
CDR3nt: TGTGCCAGCAGCTCTAAACCACGACTAGTAGCAGCCCCAGATACGCAGTATTTT

abundance: few
v_gene: TRBV6-5
d_gene: -
j_gene: TRBJ2-3
CDR3aa: CASRTWGTQYF
CDR3nt: TGTGCCAGCAGGACCTGGGGTACGCAGTATTTT

abundance: -
v_gene: TRBV29-1
d_gene: TRBD2
j_gene: TRBJ2-3
CDR3aa: CSVVPPRESTDTQYF
CDR3nt: TGCAGCGTTGTCCCCCCGCGGGAGAGCACAGATACGCAGTATTTT

abundance: -
v_gene: TRBV6-5
d_gene: TRBD1
j_gene: TRBJ2-7
CDR3aa: CASSPQDRGHEQYF
CDR3nt: TGTGCCAGCAGTCCTCAGGACAGGGGCCACGAGCAGTACTTC

abundance: -
v_gene: TRBV29-1
d_gene: TRBD1
j_gene: TRBJ1-6
CDR3aa: CSVLTGEGSPLHF
CDR3nt: TGCAGCGTTCTGACAGGGGAAGGCTCACCCCTCCACTTT

abundance: -
v_gene: TRBV9
d_gene: -
j_gene: TRBJ2-3
CDR3aa: CASSLWRAGSTDTQYF
CDR3nt: TGTGCCAGCAGCCTGTGGAGAGCGGGTAGCACAGATACGCAGTATTTT

abundance: once
v_gene: TRBV6-1
d_gene: -
j_gene: TRBJ2-7
CDR3aa: CASSAGGTSNEQYF
CDR3nt: TGTGCCAGCAGTGCGGGCGGGACGAGCAACGAGCAGTACTTC

abundance: -
v_gene: TRBV5-1
d_gene: -
j_gene: TRBJ2-1
CDR3aa: CASSGTSLNEQFF
CDR3nt: TGCGCCAGCTCCGGGACTTCACTCAATGAGCAGTTCTTC

abundance: -
v_gene: TRBV20-1
d_gene: TRBD2
j_gene: TRBJ2-1
CDR3aa: CSASTSGMTYEQFF
CDR3nt: TGCAGTGCTAGTACCAGCGGGATGACATATGAGCAGTTCTTC

abundance: -
v_gene: TRBV10-3
d_gene: -
j_gene: TRBJ2-7
CDR3aa: CAISESVTSSYEQYF
CDR3nt: TGTGCCATCAGTGAGTCGGTCACAAGCTCCTACGAGCAGTACTTC

abundance: -
v_gene: TRBV11-1
d_gene: -
j_gene: TRBJ1-1
CDR3aa: CASSLDRLNTEAFF
CDR3nt: TGTGCCAGCAGCCTCGACAGGCTGAACACTGAAGCTTTCTTT

abundance: -
v_gene: TRBV6-1
d_gene: TRBD1
j_gene: TRBJ2-2
CDR3aa: CASTRDRSYTGELFF
CDR3nt: TGTGCCAGCACCCGGGACAGGAGTTACACCGGGGAGCTGTTTTTT

abundance: -
v_gene: TRBV27
d_gene: -
j_gene: TRBJ2-3
CDR3aa: CASGYSVVDTQYF
CDR3nt: TGTGCCAGCGGGTATAGTGTGGTAGATACGCAGTATTTT